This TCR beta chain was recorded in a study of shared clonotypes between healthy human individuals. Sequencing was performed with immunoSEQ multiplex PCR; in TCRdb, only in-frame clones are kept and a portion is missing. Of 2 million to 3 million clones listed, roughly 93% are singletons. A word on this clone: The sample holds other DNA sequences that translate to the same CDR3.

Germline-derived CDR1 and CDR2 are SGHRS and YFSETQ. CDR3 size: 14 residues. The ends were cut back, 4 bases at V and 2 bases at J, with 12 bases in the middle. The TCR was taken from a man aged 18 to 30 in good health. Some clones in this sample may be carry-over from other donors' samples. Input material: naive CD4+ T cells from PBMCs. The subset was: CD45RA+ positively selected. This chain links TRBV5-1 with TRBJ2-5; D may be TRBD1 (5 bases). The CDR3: CASSPRQGQETQYF. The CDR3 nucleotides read TGCGCCAGCAGCCCCCGGCAGGGTCAAGAGACCCAGTACTTC.